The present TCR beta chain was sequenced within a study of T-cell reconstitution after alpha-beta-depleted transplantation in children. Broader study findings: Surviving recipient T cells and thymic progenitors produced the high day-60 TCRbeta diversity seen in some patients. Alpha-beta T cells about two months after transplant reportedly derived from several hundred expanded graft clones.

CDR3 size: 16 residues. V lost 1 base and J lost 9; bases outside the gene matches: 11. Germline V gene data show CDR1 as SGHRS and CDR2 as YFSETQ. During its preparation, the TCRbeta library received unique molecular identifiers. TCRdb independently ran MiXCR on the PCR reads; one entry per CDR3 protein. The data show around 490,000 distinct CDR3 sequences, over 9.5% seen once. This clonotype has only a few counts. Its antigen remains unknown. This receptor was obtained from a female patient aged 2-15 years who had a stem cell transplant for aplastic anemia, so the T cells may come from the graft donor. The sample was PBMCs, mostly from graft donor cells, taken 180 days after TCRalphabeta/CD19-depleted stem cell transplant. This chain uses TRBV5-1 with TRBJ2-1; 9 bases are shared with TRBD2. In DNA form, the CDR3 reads TGCGCCAGCAGCTTGTCTAGGCTAGCGGGATCAGGTGAGCAGTTCTTC. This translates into CASSLSRLAGSGEQFF.